Below are 21 T cell receptor beta chains sequenced from a single sample in a study of beta chain features in type 1 diabetes. General study findings and limits: Significant though moderate, a shortening of TCRB CDR3s appeared in all four CD4+ subsets of Type 1 diabetes patients.

These TCRs' antigens remain unknown. Expressed TCRB transcripts were sequenced because the isolated RNA had all been reverse transcribed beforehand. Measured with immunoSEQ multiplex PCR; TCRdb has only the in-frame clones, and not every one. The profile shows some 200,000 clones, about a sixth of them singletons. The source material was naive CD4+ T cells from blood. The receptors derive from a man in his thirties or forties with type 1 diabetes.

This chain connects TRBV9 to TRBJ1-1; D remains unclear. Trimming removed 0 bases from V and 5 bases from J, with 5 bases in between. This CDR3 has 12 residues. From germline, CDR1 is SGDLS and CDR2 YYNGEE. The CDR3 loop reads CASSVARTEAFF. The CDR3 DNA sequence: TGTGCCAGCAGCGTAGCAAGGACTGAAGCTTTCTTT.

This rearrangement joins TRBV10-3 to TRBJ1-4, with D possibly being TRBD1 (5 bases). The CDR3 runs to 15 residues. Germline CDR1 is ENHRY and CDR2 is SYGVKD. V was pared by 6 bases and J by 0 bases, with 11 bases between. The CDR3 loop reads CAISRDAATNEKLFF. The CDR3 DNA is TGTGCCATCAGCCGGGACGCCGCAACTAATGAAAAACTGTTTTTT.

The chain is built from TRBV28 and TRBJ1-1; 7 positions agree with TRBD1. The junction had 6 bases not matched to a gene; V was cut back by 4 bases and J by 1 base. This CDR3 contains 15 residues. The germline V gene encodes CDR1 MDHEN and CDR2 SYDVKM. CDR3 nucleotides: TGTGCCAGCAGTTCCTCAGGGGGTCGGAACACTGAAGCTTTCTTT. As protein: CASSSSGGRNTEAFF.

This clone occurred a few times. The chain couples TRBV7-2 to TRBJ2-3; 10 bases line up with TRBD2. V lost 0 bases to trimming and J lost 4 bases; unmatched junction nucleotides: 7. CDR1 and CDR2 from the germline V gene are SGHTA and FQGNSA. The CDR3 sequence is 17 residues long. This CDR3 is CASSLATLAGVADTQYF. CDR3 sequence (DNA): TGTGCCAGCAGCTTAGCGACGCTAGCGGGAGTAGCAGATACGCAGTATTTT.

Comment on this clone: The identical CDR3 is also encoded by other nucleotide sequences in the sample. This chain uses TRBV30 with TRBJ1-1; perhaps TRBD1 as D (6 bases). The CDR3 has 13 amino acids. The germline V gene encodes CDR1 GTSNPN and CDR2 SVGIG (reference sequence). The V gene lost 3 bases and the J gene lost 2 bases, with 10 bases spanning the gap. Written as DNA, the CDR3 is TGTGCCTGGAGGTCACAGGGTAACACTGAAGCTTTCTTT. Translation: CAWRSQGNTEAFF.

V usage is TRBV4-2 and J usage is TRBJ2-2; D unresolved. The germline V gene encodes CDR1 LGHNA and CDR2 YNFKEQ. The V end was cut by 0 bases, the J end by 7 bases, with 6 bases between. The CDR3 length is 13 residues. CDR3 amino acids: CASSQDIYGELFF. In DNA form, the CDR3 reads TGTGCCAGCAGCCAAGATATTTACGGGGAGCTGTTTTTT.

This clone was counted only a few times. The chain links TRBV29-1 to TRBJ1-2; no firm D call. The germline CDR1 and CDR2 sequences are SQVTM and ANQGSEA. The V and J ends lost 5 bases and 1 base respectively, with 8 bases between them. The CDR3 length is 12 residues. The CDR3 here is CSVRKGNYGYTF. CDR3 nucleotides: TGCAGCGTTCGGAAGGGTAACTATGGCTACACCTTC.

This clone was seen a handful of times. This rearrangement joins TRBV29-1 to TRBJ2-1; D possibly corresponds to TRBD2 (6 bases). Between the trimmed V and J ends, which lost 4 bases and 0 bases, there was a span of 13 bases. The CDR3 runs 15 residues. Germline V lookup: CDR1 SQVTM, CDR2 ANQGSEA. The CDR3 protein is CSVGPDSGSYNEQFF. The CDR3 DNA sequence: TGCAGCGTTGGCCCCGATAGCGGCTCCTACAATGAGCAGTTCTTC.

This clone came up a few times. The chain carries TRBV5-6 and TRBJ2-1; 7 bases are a match to TRBD1. The V segment lost 7 bases and the J segment 6 bases; nucleotides outside the gene matches: 10. CDR3 length equals 14 residues. Per the germline V gene, CDR1 is SGHDT and CDR2 is YYEEEE. The CDR3 protein is CASGNRGTRNEQFF. CDR3 in DNA: TGTGCCAGCGGCAACAGGGGCACCCGCAATGAGCAGTTCTTC. Combining the CDR3 with reference TRBV5-6 and TRBJ2-1 gives the whole variable domain DAGVTQSPTHLIKTRGQQVTLRCSPKSGHDTVSWYQQALGQGPQFIFQYYEEEERQRGNFPDRFSGHQFPNYSSELNVNALLLGDSALYLCASGNRGTRNEQFFGPGTRLTVL.

The chain carries TRBV29-1 and TRBJ2-2; TRBD1 matches at 8 bases. V shed 4 bases, J shed 2 bases, and the junction held 6 bases outside the gene matches. Germline V lookup: CDR1 SQVTM, CDR2 ANQGSEA. This CDR3 spans 15 amino acids. CDR3 DNA sequence: TGCAGCGTTGTAGTGACAGGGGACAACACCGGGGAGCTGTTTTTT. Translation gives CSVVVTGDNTGELFF.

This clone was found a few times. The chain employs TRBV4-1 and TRBJ2-3; tentatively, D is TRBD2 (6 bases). V gave up 3 bases and J gave up 2 bases, with 15 bases separating them. This CDR3 contains 16 residues. Germline V gene lookup returns CDR1 MGHRA and CDR2 YSYEKL. For the CDR3, the DNA is TGCGCCAGCAGCCAGTTAGCCGGGACTGCCACAGATACGCAGTATTTT. Amino acids: CASSQLAGTATDTQYF.

This clone has just one count. This rearrangement joins TRBV29-1 to TRBJ1-1, with D possibly TRBD1 on 6 matching bases. Trimming took off 8 bases at V and 6 bases at J, with 19 bases between the two ends. The germline gives CDR1 SQVTM, CDR2 ANQGSEA. This CDR3 region has 13 residues. CDR3 sequence: CSTRQVLAAEAFF. CDR3 sequence (DNA): TGCAGCACAAGACAGGTATTGGCTGCTGAAGCTTTCTTT.

This clone was picked up a small number of times. J is TRBJ1-2 and V is TRBV2, with 7 bases identical to TRBD1. The junction had 8 bases not matched to a gene; V was cut back by 5 bases and J by 8 bases. This CDR3 has 13 amino acids. In germline, CDR1 is SNHLY, CDR2 FYNNEI. DNA for the CDR3: TGTGCCAGCAGTCCCGACAGGGATCGCGGCTACACCTTC. Protein sequence: CASSPDRDRGYTF.

In this sample, this clone turned up a few times. The rearrangement links TRBV10-3 to TRBJ2-7; no clear D gene. The CDR3 runs to 12 residues. Per the germline V gene, CDR1 is ENHRY and CDR2 is SYGVKD. Deletions cut 1 base from V and 0 bases from J, with 1 base between. The CDR3 bases are TGTGCCATCAGTGAGTTCTCCTACGAGCAGTACTTC. Translation gives CAISEFSYEQYF.

The chain uses TRBV29-1 and TRBJ2-2, with 10 bases matching TRBD2. The CDR3 loop spans 15 amino acids. Germline-derived CDR1 and CDR2 are SQVTM and ANQGSEA. V lost 5 bases, J lost 4 bases, and 7 bases stayed unmatched. The CDR3 DNA reads TGCAGCGTTACCGGACTAGCGGAACGCACCGGGGAGCTGTTTTTT. Encoded protein: CSVTGLAERTGELFF.

V and J are TRBV29-1 and TRBJ2-3; the match to TRBD2 covers 10 bases. The V segment lost 1 base and the J segment 0 bases; nucleotides outside the gene matches: 4. The V gene's germline CDR1 is SQVTM and CDR2 ANQGSEA. The CDR3 loop spans 16 amino acids. In DNA form, the CDR3 reads TGCAGCGTTGAAGGGGCTAGCGGGAGTAGCACAGATACGCAGTATTTT. It codes for CSVEGASGSSTDTQYF.

This chain connects TRBV11-1 to TRBJ2-5, with D unclear. This CDR3 has 13 amino acids. Per germline, CDR1 SGHAT and CDR2 FQDESV (reference sequence). Trimming pared 7 bases from V and 2 bases from J, leaving 11 bases between. CDR3 protein: CASKDQKQETQYF. The CDR3 region has the DNA TGTGCCAGCAAGGACCAGAAGCAAGAGACCCAGTACTTC.

This chain uses TRBV11-2 with TRBJ2-4; D call uncertain. V was clipped by 0 bases and J by 0 bases, with 3 bases between them. This CDR3 has 14 amino acids. Germline V gene sequence: CDR1 SGHAT, CDR2 FQNNGV. CDR3 coding DNA: TGTGCCAGCAGCTTAGATATAGCCAAAAACATTCAGTACTTC. It codes for CASSLDIAKNIQYF.

This chain links TRBV5-1 with TRBJ2-1; TRBD1 matches at 9 bases. CDR3 length: 15 residues. V was clipped by 5 bases and J by 7 bases; unmatched bases: 10. Germline V CDR1 and CDR2: SGHRS, YFSETQ. This chain's CDR3 is CASSTGTGQWNEQFF. The CDR3 nucleotides read TGCGCCAGCAGTACCGGGACAGGGCAATGGAATGAGCAGTTCTTC.

A few counts support this clone. This chain uses TRBV5-1 with TRBJ2-3, with unresolved D. Germline CDR1 and CDR2: SGHRS and YFSETQ. Trimming cost V 2 bases and J 0 bases, with 7 bases left between them. The CDR3 spans 14 residues. CDR3: CASSFADSTDTQYF. As DNA, the CDR3 is TGCGCCAGCAGCTTCGCGGACAGCACAGATACGCAGTATTTT.

In the case of this clone: Additional DNA sequences in this sample encode the identical CDR3. V gene TRBV18 combines with J gene TRBJ2-1; D remains ambiguous. Germline V gene lookup returns CDR1 KGHSH and CDR2 LQKENI. V gave up 3 bases and J gave up 6 bases, with 3 bases separating them. This CDR3 spans 11 amino acids. CDR3 residues: CASSPSNEQFF. CDR3 bases: TGTGCCAGCTCACCCTCCAATGAGCAGTTCTTC.